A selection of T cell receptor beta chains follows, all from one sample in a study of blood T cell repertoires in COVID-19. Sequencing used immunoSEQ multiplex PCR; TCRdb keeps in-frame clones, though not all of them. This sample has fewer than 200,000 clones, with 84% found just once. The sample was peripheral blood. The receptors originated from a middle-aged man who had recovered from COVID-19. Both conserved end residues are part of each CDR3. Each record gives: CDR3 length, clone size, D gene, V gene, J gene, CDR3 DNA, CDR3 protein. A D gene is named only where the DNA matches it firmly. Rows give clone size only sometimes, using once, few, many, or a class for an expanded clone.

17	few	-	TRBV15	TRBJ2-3	TGTGCCACCAGCAGAGCTCGAGGGGGGGGGCCCCCAGATACGCAGTATTTT	CATSRARGGGPPDTQYF
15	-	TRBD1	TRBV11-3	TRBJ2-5	TGTGCCAGCAGCCCCCGACAGGGACGAGGAGAGACCCAGTACTTC	CASSPRQGRGETQYF
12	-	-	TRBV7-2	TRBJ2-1	TGTGCCAGCGGTTATGCGGAATTTGAGCAGTTCTTC	CASGYAEFEQFF
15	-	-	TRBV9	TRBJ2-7	TGTGCCAGCAGCGTAGGAGGCTCGCCATCCTACGAGCAGTACTTC	CASSVGGSPSYEQYF
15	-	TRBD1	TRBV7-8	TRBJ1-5	TGTGCCAGCAGCTTGGGGGGACAGGAGTTTCAGCCCCAGCATTTT	CASSLGGQEFQPQHF
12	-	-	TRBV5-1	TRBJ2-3	TGCGCCAGCAGCTTGCACGGGGATACGCAGTATTTT	CASSLHGDTQYF
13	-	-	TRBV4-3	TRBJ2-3	TGCGCCAGCAGCCAAGCTACCTCAGATACGCAGTATTTT	CASSQATSDTQYF
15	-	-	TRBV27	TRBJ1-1	TGTGCCAGCAGTTCCGGGACAAAGGGGAACACTGAAGCTTTCTTT	CASSSGTKGNTEAFF
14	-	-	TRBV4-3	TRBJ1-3	TGCGCCAGCAGCCGACGCCAGGGGGGAAACACCATATATTTT	CASSRRQGGNTIYF
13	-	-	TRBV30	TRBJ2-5	TGTGCCTGGGGGGGAGCCCCCCGGCTGACCCAGTACTTC	CAWGGAPRLTQYF
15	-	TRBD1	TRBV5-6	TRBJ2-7	TGTGCCAGCAGCCTCCCGGGACAGGGGTTTTACGAGCAGTACTTC	CASSLPGQGFYEQYF
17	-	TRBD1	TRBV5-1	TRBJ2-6	TGCGCCAGCAGCGCCGGGACAGCCCATGCTGGGGCCAACGTCCTGACTTTC	CASSAGTAHAGANVLTF
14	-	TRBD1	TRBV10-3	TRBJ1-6	TGTGCCAGCCAGCCCGGGACAGGGGTTTCACCCCTCCACTTT	CASQPGTGVSPLHF
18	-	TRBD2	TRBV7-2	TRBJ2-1	TGTGCCAGCAGCCTAAGGAGAGTTGGGACTAGCGGATTGAATGAGCAGTTCTTC	CASSLRRVGTSGLNEQFF
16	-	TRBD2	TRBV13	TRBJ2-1	TGTGCCAGCAGCTTAATGCTTAGCGGGGGGTACAATGAGCAGTTCTTC	CASSLMLSGGYNEQFF
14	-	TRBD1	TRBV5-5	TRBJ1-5	TGTGCCAGCAGCGCGACAGGGGATGCTCAGCCCCAGCATTTT	CASSATGDAQPQHF
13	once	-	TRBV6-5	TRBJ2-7	TGTGCCAGCAGCAGGGGAAGGGGATACGAGCAGTACTTC	CASSRGRGYEQYF
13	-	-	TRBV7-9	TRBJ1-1	TGTGCCAGCAGCTTGGACAGTATGACTGAAGCTTTCTTT	CASSLDSMTEAFF
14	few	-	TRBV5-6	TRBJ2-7	TGTGCCAGCAGCTTGGGCGGGGCTGTCTACGAGCAGTACTTC	CASSLGGAVYEQYF
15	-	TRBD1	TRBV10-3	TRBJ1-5	TGTGCCATCAGAGGGGCAGGGGGCGATAATCAGCCCCAGCATTTT	CAIRGAGGDNQPQHF
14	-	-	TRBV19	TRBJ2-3	TGTGCCACTTCGGGGGGCGGACGCACAGATACGCAGTATTTT	CATSGGGRTDTQYF
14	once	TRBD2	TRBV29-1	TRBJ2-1	TGCAGCGTTGAAGACGAGCGGGGGGACAATGAGCAGTTCTTC	CSVEDERGDNEQFF
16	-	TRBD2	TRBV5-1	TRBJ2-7	TGCGCCAGCAGCACTATAGCGGGAGGGCCGTCGTACGAGCAGTACTTC	CASSTIAGGPSYEQYF
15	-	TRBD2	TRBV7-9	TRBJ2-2	TGTGCCAGCAGCTTTTGGGGACTAAGTCCCGGGGAGCTGTTTTTT	CASSFWGLSPGELFF
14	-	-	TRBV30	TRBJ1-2	TGTGCCTGGAGTGTACTGGACAGAGCCTATGGCTACACCTTC	CAWSVLDRAYGYTF
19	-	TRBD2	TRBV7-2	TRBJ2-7	TGTGCCAGCAGCTTAGTCGCGGGACTAGCGGGGGCCTCCTCCTACGAGCAGTACTTC	CASSLVAGLAGASSYEQYF
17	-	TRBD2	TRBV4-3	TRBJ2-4	TGCGCCAGCAGCCAAGATAGAGCGGGGGGGCCTAAAAACATTCAGTACTTC	CASSQDRAGGPKNIQYF
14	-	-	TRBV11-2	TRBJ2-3	TGTGCCAGCAGCCCACTCACTAGATCCGATACGCAGTATTTT	CASSPLTRSDTQYF
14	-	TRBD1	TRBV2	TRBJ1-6	TGTGCCAGCAAAGAACAGGGGGCTGATTCACCCCTCCACTTT	CASKEQGADSPLHF
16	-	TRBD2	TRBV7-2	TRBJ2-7	TGTGCCAGCAGCCCCGGGGCTAGCGGGAGCTTGTACGAGCAGTACTTC	CASSPGASGSLYEQYF
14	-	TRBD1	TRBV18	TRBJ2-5	TGTGCCAGCTCACGCGAAGGGGGCCTAGAGACCCAGTACTTC	CASSREGGLETQYF
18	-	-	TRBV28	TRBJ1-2	TGTGCCAGCAGTCGCGCCCCGGGTGACAGGACGATTAACTATGGCTACACCTTC	CASSRAPGDRTINYGYTF
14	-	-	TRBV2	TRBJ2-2	TGTGCAGCTCGGCCGCGGGGGAACACCGGGGAGCTGTTTTTT	CAARPRGNTGELFF
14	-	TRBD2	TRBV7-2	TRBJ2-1	TGTGCCAGCAGCTTTAGTGGGACTAGCGGGGAGCAGTTCTTC	CASSFSGTSGEQFF
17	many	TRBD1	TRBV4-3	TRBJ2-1	TGCGCCAGCAGCCAAGATCCGGGGACAGACGGCTGGAATGAGCAGTTCTTC	CASSQDPGTDGWNEQFF
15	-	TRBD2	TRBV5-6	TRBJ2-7	TGTGCCAGCAGCTTGTTGGCGGGAGGCCTCTACGAGCAGTACTTC	CASSLLAGGLYEQYF
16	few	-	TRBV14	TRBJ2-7	TGTGCCAGCAGCCACCTCCCCGGCGGAGACGGCTACGAGCAGTACTTC	CASSHLPGGDGYEQYF
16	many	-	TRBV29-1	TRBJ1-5	TGCAGCGTTGCCTATACGGGATTTGGAGGGGATCAGCCCCAGCATTTT	CSVAYTGFGGDQPQHF
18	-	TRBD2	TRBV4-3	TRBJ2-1	TGCGCCAGCAGCCAAGAGAGCGGGGGACTAGCGGGGCGAAATGAGCAGTTCTTC	CASSQESGGLAGRNEQFF
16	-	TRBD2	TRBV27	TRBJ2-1	TGTGCCAGCAGTGCGTTACTAGCGGGAGTGGCCGATGAGCAGTTCTTC	CASSALLAGVADEQFF
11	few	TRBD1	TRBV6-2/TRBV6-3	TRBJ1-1	TGTGCCAGCAGCCAGACAGGGGGAGCTTTCTTT	CASSQTGGAFF
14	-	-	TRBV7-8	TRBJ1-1	TGTGCCAGCAGCCGCGCGCTCACTATCACTGAAGCTTTCTTT	CASSRALTITEAFF
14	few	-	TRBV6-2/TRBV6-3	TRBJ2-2	TGTGCCAGCCGCCGTCTCCTACCCACCGGGGAGCTGTTTTTT	CASRRLLPTGELFF
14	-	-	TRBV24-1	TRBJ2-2	TGTGCCACCAGTGATTTTGGCGGATCCGGGGAGCTGTTTTTT	CATSDFGGSGELFF
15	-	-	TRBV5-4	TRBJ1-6	TGTGCCAGCAGCTTGACGGGCTCCTATAATTCACCCCTCCACTTT	CASSLTGSYNSPLHF
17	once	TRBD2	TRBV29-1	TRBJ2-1	TGCAGCGCTGGGGGACTAGCGGGAGTAAGGAAGGGTAATGAGCAGTTCTTC	CSAGGLAGVRKGNEQFF
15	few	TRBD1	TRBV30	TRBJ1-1	TGTGCCTGGAGTGTATGGGGCAGGGGGTCCTTAGAAGCTTTCTTT	CAWSVWGRGSLEAFF
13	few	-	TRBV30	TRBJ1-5	TGTGCCTGGAGTAGGGACACGAATCAGCCCCAGCATTTT	CAWSRDTNQPQHF
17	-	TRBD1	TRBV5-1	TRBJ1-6	TGCGCCAGCAGCTTGGTGACAGGGGGCATATATCATTCACCCCTCCACTTT	CASSLVTGGIYHSPLHF
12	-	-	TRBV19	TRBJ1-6	TGTGCCAGCGGACAGCATAATTCACCCCTCCACTTT	CASGQHNSPLHF
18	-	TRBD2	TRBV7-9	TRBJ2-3	TGTGCCAGCAGCTTAGTGGCGACTAGCGGGGGAATCACAGATACGCAGTATTTT	CASSLVATSGGITDTQYF
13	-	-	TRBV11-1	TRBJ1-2	TGTGCCAGCAGCAGGACAGCTAACTATGGCTACACCTTC	CASSRTANYGYTF
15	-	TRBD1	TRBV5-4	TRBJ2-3	TGTGCCAGCAGCTTTAGGGGGCGAAGCACAGATACGCAGTATTTT	CASSFRGRSTDTQYF
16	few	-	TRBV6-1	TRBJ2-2	TGTGCCAGCAGTGAATCTTTGGGAGAGTGGTCGGAGGAGCTGTTTTTT	CASSESLGEWSEELFF
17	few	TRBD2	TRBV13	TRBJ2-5	TGTGCCAGCAGCCCATCCCGGGGGGTAGCGGGGGAGGAGACCCAGTACTTC	CASSPSRGVAGEETQYF
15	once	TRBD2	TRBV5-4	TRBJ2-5	TGTGCCAGCAGCTCTAGCGGGGGGGCGGGGGAGACCCAGTACTTC	CASSSSGGAGETQYF
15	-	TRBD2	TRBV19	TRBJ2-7	TGTGCCAGTAGTATAGATTCTAGCGGGACTTACGAGCAGTACTTC	CASSIDSSGTYEQYF
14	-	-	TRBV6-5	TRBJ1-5	TGTGCCAGCAGACAGGGACTAATCAATCAGCCCCAGCATTTT	CASRQGLINQPQHF